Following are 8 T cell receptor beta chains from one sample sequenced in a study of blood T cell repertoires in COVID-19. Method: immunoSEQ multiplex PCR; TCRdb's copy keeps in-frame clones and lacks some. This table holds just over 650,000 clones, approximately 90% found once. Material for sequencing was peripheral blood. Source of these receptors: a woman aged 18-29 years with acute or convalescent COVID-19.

CDR3 sequence: CASSALGGPNYEQYF. In DNA, the CDR3 is TGTGCCAGCAGCGCTTTGGGGGGGCCAAACTACGAGCAGTACTTC. The rearrangement links TRBV7-6 to TRBJ2-7; possible D gene TRBD2, 7 bases. The CDR3 contains 15 residues. V lost 5 bases to trimming and J lost 3 bases, with 17 bases between them. Germline V CDR1 and CDR2: SGHVS, FNYEAQ. Filled out from reference TRBV7-6 and TRBJ2-7, the complete variable domain reads GAGVSQSPRYKVTKRGQDVALRCDPISGHVSLYWYRQALGQGPEFLTYFNYEAQQDKSGLPNDRFSAERPEGSISTLTIQRTEQRDSAMYRCASSALGGPNYEQYFGPGTRLTVT.

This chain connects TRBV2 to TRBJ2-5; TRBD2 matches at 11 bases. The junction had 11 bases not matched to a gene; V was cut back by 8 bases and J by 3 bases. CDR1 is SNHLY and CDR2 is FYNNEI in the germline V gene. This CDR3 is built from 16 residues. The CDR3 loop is CASSSRLAGGEETQYF. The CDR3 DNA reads TGTGCCAGCTCGAGTAGGCTAGCGGGGGGAGAAGAGACCCAGTACTTC.

The CDR3 here is CASSIYGATNEKLFF. CDR3 in DNA: TGTGCCAGTAGTATCTACGGTGCGACTAATGAAAAACTGTTTTTT. The rearrangement joins TRBV19 to TRBJ1-4; D not certain. Trimming pared 3 bases from V and 2 bases from J, leaving 10 bases between. The germline CDR1 and CDR2 sequences are LNHDA and SQIVND (reference sequence). This CDR3 spans 15 amino acids.

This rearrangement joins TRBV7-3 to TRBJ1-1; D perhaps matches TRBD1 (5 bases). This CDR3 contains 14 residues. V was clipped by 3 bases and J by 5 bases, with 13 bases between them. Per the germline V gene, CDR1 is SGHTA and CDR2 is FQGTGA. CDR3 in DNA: TGTGCCAGCAGCTTGTCAGGGCTTCTAACTGAAGCTTTCTTT. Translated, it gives CASSLSGLLTEAFF. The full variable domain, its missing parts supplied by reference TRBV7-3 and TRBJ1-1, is GAGVSQTPSNKVTEKGKYVELRCDPISGHTALYWYRQSLGQGPEFLIYFQGTGAADDSGLPNDRFFAVRPEGSVSTLKIQRTERGDSAVYLCASSLSGLLTEAFFGQGTRLTVV.

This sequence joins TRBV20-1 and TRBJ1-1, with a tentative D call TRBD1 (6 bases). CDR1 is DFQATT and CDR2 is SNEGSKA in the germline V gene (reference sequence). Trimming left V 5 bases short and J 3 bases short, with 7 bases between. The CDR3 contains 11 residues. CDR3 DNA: TGCAGTGCTCGGACAGACACTGAAGCTTTCTTT. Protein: CSARTDTEAFF.

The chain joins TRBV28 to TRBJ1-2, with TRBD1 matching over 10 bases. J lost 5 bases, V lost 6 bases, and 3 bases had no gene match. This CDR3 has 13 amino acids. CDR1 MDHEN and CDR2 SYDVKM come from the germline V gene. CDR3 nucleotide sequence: TGTGCCAGCAGGACAGGGGGCTTATATGGCTACACCTTC. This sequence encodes CASRTGGLYGYTF.

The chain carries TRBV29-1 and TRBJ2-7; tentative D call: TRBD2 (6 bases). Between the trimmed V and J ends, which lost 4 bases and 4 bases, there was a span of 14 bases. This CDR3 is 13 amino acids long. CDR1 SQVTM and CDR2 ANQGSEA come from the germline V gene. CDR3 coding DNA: TGCAGCGTTGTTAGGCCGAGCGGGTACGAGCAGTACTTC. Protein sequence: CSVVRPSGYEQYF.

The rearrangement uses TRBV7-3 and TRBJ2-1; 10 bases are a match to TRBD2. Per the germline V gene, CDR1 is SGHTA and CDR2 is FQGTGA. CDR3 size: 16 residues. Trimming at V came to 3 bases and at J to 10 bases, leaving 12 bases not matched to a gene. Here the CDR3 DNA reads TGTGCCAGCAGCTTGTTGTCCAGCGGGGGGGCCGCGGAGCAGTTCTTC. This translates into CASSLLSSGGAAEQFF.